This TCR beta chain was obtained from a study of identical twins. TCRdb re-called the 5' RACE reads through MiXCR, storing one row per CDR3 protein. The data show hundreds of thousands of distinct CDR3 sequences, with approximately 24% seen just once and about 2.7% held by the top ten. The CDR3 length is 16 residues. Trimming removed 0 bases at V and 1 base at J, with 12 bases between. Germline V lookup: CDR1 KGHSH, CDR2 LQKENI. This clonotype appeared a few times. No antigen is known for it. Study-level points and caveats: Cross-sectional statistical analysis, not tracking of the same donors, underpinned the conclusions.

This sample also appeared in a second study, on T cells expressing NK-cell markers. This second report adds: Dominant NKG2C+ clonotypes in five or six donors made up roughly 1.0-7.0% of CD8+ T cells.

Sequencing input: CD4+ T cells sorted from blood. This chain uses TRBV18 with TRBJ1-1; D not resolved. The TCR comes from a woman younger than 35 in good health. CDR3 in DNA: TGTGCCAGCTCACCACCGAACTACGGAACGAACACTGAAGCTTTCTTT. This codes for CASSPPNYGTNTEAFF.